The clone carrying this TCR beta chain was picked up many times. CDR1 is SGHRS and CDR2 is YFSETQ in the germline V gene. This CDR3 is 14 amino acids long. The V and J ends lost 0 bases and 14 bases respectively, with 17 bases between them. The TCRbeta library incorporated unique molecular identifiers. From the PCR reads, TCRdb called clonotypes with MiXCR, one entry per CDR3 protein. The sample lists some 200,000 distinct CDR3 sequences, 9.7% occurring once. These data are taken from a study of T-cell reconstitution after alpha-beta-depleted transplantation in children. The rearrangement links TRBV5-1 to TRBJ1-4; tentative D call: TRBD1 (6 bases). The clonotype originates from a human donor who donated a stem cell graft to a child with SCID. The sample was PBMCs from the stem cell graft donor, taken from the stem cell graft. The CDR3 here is CASSLAVGAQGLFF. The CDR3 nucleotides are TGCGCCAGCAGCTTGGCGGTGGGGGCGCAGGGCCTGTTTTTT.